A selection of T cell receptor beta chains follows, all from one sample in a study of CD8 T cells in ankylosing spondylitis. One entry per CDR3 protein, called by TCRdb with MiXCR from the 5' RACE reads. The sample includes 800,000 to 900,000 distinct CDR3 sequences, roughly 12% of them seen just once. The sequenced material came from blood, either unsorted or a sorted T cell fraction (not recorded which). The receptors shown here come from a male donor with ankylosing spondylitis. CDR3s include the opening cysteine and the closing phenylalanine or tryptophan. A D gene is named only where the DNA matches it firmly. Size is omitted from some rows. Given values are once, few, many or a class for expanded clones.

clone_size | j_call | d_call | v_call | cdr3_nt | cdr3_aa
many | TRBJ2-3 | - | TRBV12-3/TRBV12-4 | TGTGCCAGCAGTCCCTCCCGGGGACGGGATACGCAGTATTTT | CASSPSRGRDTQYF
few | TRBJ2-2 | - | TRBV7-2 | TGTGCCAGCAGCCCCCGTTGGGCTATTGACACCGGGGAGCTGTTTTTT | CASSPRWAIDTGELFF
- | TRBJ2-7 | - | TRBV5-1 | TGCGCCAGCAGCCGGGAATCAGGGGTCGACGAGCAGTACTTC | CASSRESGVDEQYF
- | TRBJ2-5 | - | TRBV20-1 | TGCAGTGCTACCAAACTCCCCCGATCCGTCCGGGAGACCCAGTACTTC | CSATKLPRSVRETQYF
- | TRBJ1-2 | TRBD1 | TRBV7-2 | TGTGCCAGCAGCCCTACAGGGGCTGGCTACACCTTC | CASSPTGAGYTF
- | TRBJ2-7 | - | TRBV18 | TGTGCCAGCTCACCACTAGACACCACCTACGAGCAGTACTTC | CASSPLDTTYEQYF
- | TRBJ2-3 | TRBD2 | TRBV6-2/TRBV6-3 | TGTGCCAGCGGGCGGACTAGTAGGGCAGATACGCAGTATTTT | CASGRTSRADTQYF
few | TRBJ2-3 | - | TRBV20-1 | TGCAGTGCTAGACGGGGTCCCAGGGCAGATACGCAGTATTTT | CSARRGPRADTQYF
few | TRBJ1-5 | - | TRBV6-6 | TGTGCCAGCAGTGTGTTTTGGGGACAGCATTTT | CASSVFWGQHF
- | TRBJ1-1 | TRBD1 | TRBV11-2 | TGTGCCAGCACCGGTAAAACGACAGGGGAAGCTTTCTTT | CASTGKTTGEAFF
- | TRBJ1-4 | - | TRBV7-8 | TGTGCCAGCAGCCCCGGACAGAGAAATGAAAAACTGTTTTTT | CASSPGQRNEKLFF
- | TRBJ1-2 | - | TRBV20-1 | TGCAGTGCCGCAAGATCGGGGGGGTTGCGTGGCTACACCTTC | CSAARSGGLRGYTF
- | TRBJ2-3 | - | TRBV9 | TGTGCCAGCAGCGGTCTGCGGGGCCACACGCAGTATTTT | CASSGLRGHTQYF
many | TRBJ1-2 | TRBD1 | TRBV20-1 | TGCAGTGCTAGAGTGAGACAGGGGTTAGGCTACACCTTC | CSARVRQGLGYTF
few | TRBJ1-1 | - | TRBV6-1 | TGTGCCAGCAGTCATCCCCCAGGGCTCCGGGCTGAAGCTTTCTTT | CASSHPPGLRAEAFF
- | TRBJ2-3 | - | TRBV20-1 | TGCAGTGCGCGCGACAGGATCGTCACAGATACGCAGTATTTT | CSARDRIVTDTQYF
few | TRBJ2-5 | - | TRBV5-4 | TGTGCCAGCAGCTTGGGCCCTGATTGGGGCGCGACCCAGTACTTC | CASSLGPDWGATQYF
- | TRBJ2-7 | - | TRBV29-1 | TGCAGCGTCGAGGTGGGTCTCTCCTACGAGCAGTACTTC | CSVEVGLSYEQYF
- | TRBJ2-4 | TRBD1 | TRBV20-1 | TGCAGTCCGGGACAGGGGGACATTCAGTACTTC | CSPGQGDIQYF
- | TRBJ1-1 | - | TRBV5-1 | TGCGCCAGCAGCCCCCAGTCGACCTCGAACACTGAAGCTTTCTTT | CASSPQSTSNTEAFF
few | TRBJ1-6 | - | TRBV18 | TGTGCCAGCTCACCACTAAGGCTCGCCGATTCACCCCTCCACTTT | CASSPLRLADSPLHF
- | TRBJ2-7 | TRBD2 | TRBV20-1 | TGCAGTGCTAGAGAGATGGCTAGCGGGGATCCCTACGAGCAGTACTTC | CSAREMASGDPYEQYF
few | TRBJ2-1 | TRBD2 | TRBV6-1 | TGTGCCAGCAGGGGGACTAGCGGGAGTCTGCAGTTCTTC | CASRGTSGSLQFF
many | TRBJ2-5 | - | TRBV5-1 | TGCGCCAGCAGCTTTTACAGGCTTTCCGTAGAGACCCAGTACTTC | CASSFYRLSVETQYF